This paragraph covers one T cell receptor (beta chain) sequence. Trimming stripped 1 base from V and 2 bases from J, with 16 bases between. The CDR3 consists of 17 residues. Germline V gene lookup returns CDR1 KGHSH and CDR2 LQKENI. The entry originates in a study of blood T cell repertoires in COVID-19. Some clones are missing from TCRdb's copy, which holds only in-frame ones; the method was immunoSEQ multiplex PCR. The table has a few hundred thousand clones, more than 75% seen once; the top ten hold more than 0.95%. The sequenced sample consisted of PBMCs or T cells enriched from blood (not recorded which). This sequence was found in a woman aged 18-29 years who had recovered from COVID-19. The rearrangement uses TRBV18 and TRBJ2-3; D is perhaps TRBD1 (6 bases). The CDR3 DNA reads TGTGCCAGCTCACCACTCTCGGGGACACACCCCACAGATACGCAGTATTTT. Protein: CASSPLSGTHPTDTQYF. Complete variable domain (other parts from reference TRBV18 and TRBJ2-3): NAGVMQNPRHLVRRRGQEARLRCSPMKGHSHVYWYRQLPEEGLKFMVYLQKENIIDESGMPKERFSAEFPKEGPSILRIQQVVRGDSAAYFCASSPLSGTHPTDTQYFGPGTRLTVL.